Shown below are 32 T cell receptor beta chains from a single sample sequenced in a study of T cell changes during pregnancy in multiple sclerosis. TCRdb's copy holds only in-frame clones and misses some; the assay was immunoSEQ multiplex PCR. Of roughly 40,000 clones detected, about 93% appear once; the ten largest clones hold about 0.42%. The sequencing here drew on CD4+ T cells from peripheral blood mononuclear cells, taken in the third trimester of pregnancy. The receptors were gathered from a female donor with multiple sclerosis, enrolled in a pregnancy study.

V is TRBV9 and J is TRBJ2-5; possible D gene TRBD2, 6 bases. Germline V gene sequence: CDR1 SGDLS, CDR2 YYNGEE. V dropped 0 bases and J dropped 11 bases, with 17 bases sitting between them. CDR3 size: 14 residues. CDR3 residues: CASSVVLDYKEQYF. The CDR3 coding sequence is TGTGCCAGCAGCGTAGTATTGGACTACAAGGAGCAGTACTTC.

The chain carries TRBV15 and TRBJ2-5, with D perhaps matching TRBD1 (6 bases). The germline V gene encodes CDR1 LNHNV and CDR2 YYDKDF (reference sequence). This CDR3 is built from 13 residues. V lost 4 bases, J lost 5 bases, and 11 bases lay in between. The CDR3 coding sequence is TGTGCCACCAGCAAACAGGGATGGGAGACCCAGTACTTC. This codes for CATSKQGWETQYF.

The chain has TRBV27 and TRBJ1-1; a weak D match, TRBD1 (5 bases). V was clipped by 2 bases and J by 4 bases, with 8 bases between them. Germline V gene data show CDR1 as MNHEY and CDR2 as SMNVEV (reference sequence). The CDR3 has 13 amino acids. The CDR3 DNA sequence: TGTGCCAGCAGTTTAAGGGGATCCACTGAAGCTTTCTTT. Its protein is CASSLRGSTEAFF.

The chain carries TRBV21-1 and TRBJ2-6; the table's D call of TRBD1 was not tested on the DNA. TRBV21-1 is labeled a pseudogene. The CDR3 runs 17 residues. The CDR3 DNA sequence: TGTGCCAGCAGCAGACCCGGGACACTCTCTGGGGCCAACGTCCTGACTTTC. Translated: CASSRPGTLSGANVLTF.

This clone was seen just once. V usage is TRBV7-7 and J usage is TRBJ2-5; possible D gene TRBD2, 5 bases. In germline, CDR1 is SSHAT, CDR2 FNYEAQ (reference sequence). The CDR3 totals 14 residues. Trimming left V 1 base short and J 5 bases short, with 11 bases between. CDR3 protein: CASSLGGLGETQYF. As DNA, the CDR3 is TGTGCCAGCAGCTTAGGAGGGCTCGGGGAGACCCAGTACTTC.

This clone was found once. The chain uses TRBV25-1 and TRBJ2-3, with 16 bases fitting TRBD2. Germline loops: CDR1 MGHDK, CDR2 SYGVNS. This CDR3 has 15 residues. V lost 8 bases and J lost 4; bases outside the gene matches: 3. As DNA, the CDR3 is TGTGCCAGCGCGGGGACTAGCGGGAGGGCAGATACGCAGTATTTT. Protein product: CASAGTSGRADTQYF. The full variable domain, rest sourced from reference TRBV25-1 and TRBJ2-3, is EADIYQTPRYLVIGTGKKITLECSQTMGHDKMYWYQQDPGMELHLIHYSYGVNSTEKGDLSSESTVSRIRTEHFPLTLESARPSHTSQYLCASAGTSGRADTQYFGPGTRLTVL.

This clone was found a few times. V usage is TRBV7-9 and J usage is TRBJ2-1; 7 nucleotides line up with TRBD1. The CDR3 has 14 amino acids. J lost 3 bases, V lost 2 bases, and 1 base had no gene match. Per germline, CDR1 SEHNR and CDR2 FQNEAQ (reference sequence). In nucleotides, the CDR3 is TGTGCCAGCAGCTTACGACAGGGCTACAATGAGCAGTTCTTC. It codes for CASSLRQGYNEQFF. The whole variable domain, filled in from reference TRBV7-9 and TRBJ2-1, reads DTGVSQNPRHKITKRGQNVTFRCDPISEHNRLYWYRQTLGQGPEFLTYFQNEAQLEKSRLLSDRFSAERPKGSFSTLEIQRTEQGDSAMYLCASSLRQGYNEQFFGPGTRLTVL.

The chain joins TRBV28 to TRBJ2-7; D might be TRBD1 (6 bases). CDR1 is MDHEN, CDR2 SYDVKM, per germline. Trimming removed 5 bases from V and 1 base from J, with 15 bases in between. CDR3 length equals 15 residues. The CDR3 nucleotides are TGTGCCAGCAGTGCCTCAGGGCAGGGGTCCTACGAGCAGTACTTC. As protein: CASSASGQGSYEQYF.

This clone appeared a few times. The V call is TRBV10-2, the J call TRBJ2-7, with 8 bases matching TRBD2. From germline, CDR1 is WSHSY and CDR2 SAAADI. This CDR3 comprises 15 residues. V shed 0 bases, J shed 2 bases, and the junction held 3 bases outside the gene matches. CDR3 nucleotide sequence: TGCGCCAGCAGTGAGTCGAGCGGGAGTACCTACGAGCAGTACTTC. The encoded protein is CASSESSGSTYEQYF.

The chain links TRBV6-6 to TRBJ2-2; 7 bases fit TRBD2. CDR3 size: 16 residues. Germline loops: CDR1 MNHNY, CDR2 SVGAGI (reference sequence). The V gene end was trimmed by 5 bases and the J gene end by 3 bases; junction bases not matched to a gene: 9. DNA for the CDR3: TGTGCCAGCAGTCCGGGCTGGGGGAGGGACACCGGGGAGCTGTTTTTT. Its translation is CASSPGWGRDTGELFF.

This clone was counted a few times. This chain links TRBV5-1 with TRBJ2-5; maybe TRBD1 (6 bases). Trimming took off 0 bases at V and 1 base at J, with 10 bases between the two ends. CDR3 length: 15 amino acids. Germline V lookup: CDR1 SGHRS, CDR2 YFSETQ. CDR3 residues: CASSLGGPLQETQYF. Written as DNA, the CDR3 is TGCGCCAGCAGCTTGGGGGGGCCCCTCCAAGAGACCCAGTACTTC.

This sequence joins TRBV19 and TRBJ1-4, with TRBD1 identical over 7 bases. Germline assignment: CDR1 LNHDA and CDR2 SQIVND (reference sequence). J lost 3 bases, V lost 4 bases, and 11 bases had no gene match. This CDR3 has 17 amino acids. CDR3 bases: TGTGCCAGTAGTACTACGCGGCGGGGACAGTCTAATGAAAAACTGTTTTTT. It is translated as CASSTTRRGQSNEKLFF.

This clone was recorded once. The chain is built from TRBV11-2 and TRBJ2-1, with 9 positions matching TRBD1. Germline trimming cut 3 bases from V and 0 bases from J; bases unmatched to any gene: 3. Germline V CDR1 and CDR2: SGHAT, FQNNGV. This CDR3 spans 16 amino acids. The CDR3 sequence: CASSFETGGSYNEQFF. The CDR3 nucleotides read TGTGCCAGCAGCTTCGAGACAGGGGGCTCCTACAATGAGCAGTTCTTC.

The chain is built from TRBV6-5 and TRBJ2-1; D is perhaps TRBD1 (5 bases). The germline CDR1 and CDR2 sequences are MNHEY and SVGAGI. V was shortened by 0 bases and J by 12 bases, with 12 bases between the two germline ends. The CDR3 is 13 residues long. The CDR3 sequence is CASSYSRQGRQFF. DNA for the CDR3: TGTGCCAGCAGTTACTCGAGGCAGGGCAGGCAGTTCTTC.

This clone occurred once. This sequence joins TRBV5-1 and TRBJ2-3, with D maybe TRBD1 (5 bases). Between the trimmed V and J ends, which lost 2 bases and 5 bases, there was a span of 6 bases. The CDR3 spans 12 residues. Germline assignment: CDR1 SGHRS and CDR2 YFSETQ. The CDR3 reads CASSLTGDTQYF. As DNA, the CDR3 is TGCGCCAGCAGCTTAACAGGAGATACGCAGTATTTT. The full variable domain, with the rest looked up from reference TRBV5-1 and TRBJ2-3, is KAGVTQTPRYLIKTRGQQVTLSCSPISGHRSVSWYQQTPGQGLQFLFEYFSETQRNKGNFPGRFSGRQFSNSRSEMNVSTLELGDSALYLCASSLTGDTQYFGPGTRLTVL.

The rearrangement links TRBV5-1 to TRBJ1-1, with 8 bases matching TRBD1. The germline V gene has CDR1 SGHRS and CDR2 YFSETQ. The length of the CDR3 is 14 residues. V lost 4 bases to trimming and J lost 1 base; unmatched junction nucleotides: 3. The CDR3 spells CASSPGQGNTEAFF. The CDR3 DNA reads TGCGCCAGCAGCCCCGGACAGGGGAACACTGAAGCTTTCTTT.

The sample holds a few counts of this clone. This chain joins TRBV9 and TRBJ1-1, with 12 bases aligning to TRBD1. J was trimmed by 8 bases and V by 4 bases; bases with no gene match: 9. Germline values: CDR1 SGDLS, CDR2 YYNGEE. The CDR3 has 15 amino acids. CDR3 DNA sequence: TGTGCCAGCAGCCCAACCGGGACAGGGGGCGCGGAAGCTTTCTTT. Protein: CASSPTGTGGAEAFF.

This rearrangement joins TRBV29-1 to TRBJ1-4; D perhaps matches TRBD1 (6 bases). This CDR3 is 14 amino acids long. The germline V gene has CDR1 SQVTM and CDR2 ANQGSEA. V lost 1 base and J 4 bases, leaving 10 bases between the germline ends. In DNA, the CDR3 is TGCAGCGTTGAAGGGGCAGGGGATAATGAAAAACTGTTTTTT. The encoded protein is CSVEGAGDNEKLFF.

This chain joins TRBV19 and TRBJ2-3, with TRBD1 identical over 9 bases. Trimming took 10 bases from V and 0 from J; bases not matched to a gene: 5. The CDR3 is 14 amino acids. Germline CDR1 reads LNHDA; CDR2 reads SQIVND (reference sequence). This chain's CDR3 is CATSQGASTDTQYF. In nucleotides, the CDR3 is TGTGCCACCTCACAGGGGGCGAGCACAGATACGCAGTATTTT.

CDR3 in DNA: TGCGCCAGCAGCTTGGCAGCGGGAGGGCCGGGCACCGGGGAGCTGTTTTTT. The encoded protein is CASSLAAGGPGTGELFF. This chain connects TRBV5-1 to TRBJ2-2, with TRBD2 matching over 10 bases. The CDR3 extends over 17 amino acids. After removal of 0 bases from V and 4 bases from J, the junction contained 6 bases not matched to a gene. Germline V lookup: CDR1 SGHRS, CDR2 YFSETQ.

The chain recombines TRBV18 with TRBJ2-2; D perhaps matches TRBD1 (6 bases). V was shortened by 3 bases and J by 0 bases, with 17 bases between the two germline ends. CDR3 length: 18 amino acids. CDR1 and CDR2 from the germline V gene are KGHSH and LQKENI. DNA for the CDR3: TGTGCCAGCTCACCGAGATGGACAGACTCCTCGAACACCGGGGAGCTGTTTTTT. Translating it yields CASSPRWTDSSNTGELFF.

This sequence joins TRBV5-4 and TRBJ1-1; weak D call: TRBD1 (5 bases). V was trimmed by 5 bases and J by 5 bases, leaving 16 bases between them. From germline, CDR1 is SGHNT and CDR2 YYREEE (reference sequence). This CDR3 is 14 amino acids long. CDR3 in DNA: TGTGCCAGCAGACCCATGGGGGGAGGGACTGAAGCTTTCTTT. Its translation is CASRPMGGGTEAFF.

The CDR3 loop is CASRYTGTYYEQYF. CDR3 nucleotides: TGTGCCAGCAGGTACACCGGGACTTATTACGAGCAGTACTTC. The chain uses TRBV27 and TRBJ2-7; D might be TRBD2 (6 bases). V lost 6 bases, J lost 4 bases, and 16 bases lay in between. Germline loops: CDR1 MNHEY, CDR2 SMNVEV (reference sequence). CDR3 size: 14 residues.

The CDR3 reads CASSPSGGAPGNTIYF. CDR3 DNA: TGTGCCAGCTCACCAAGTGGAGGGGCGCCGGGAAACACCATATATTTT. V gene TRBV18 combines with J gene TRBJ1-3; maybe TRBD1 (5 bases). The CDR3 is 16 amino acids. Germline values: CDR1 KGHSH, CDR2 LQKENI. Trimming stripped 2 bases from V and 4 bases from J, with 15 bases between.

The chain recombines TRBV18 with TRBJ2-4, with 7 bases lining up with TRBD1. The germline V gene has CDR1 KGHSH and CDR2 LQKENI. This CDR3 is 14 amino acids long. With 6 bases clipped from V and 1 base from J, the junction kept 3 bases outside the gene matches. In DNA form, the CDR3 reads TGTGCCAGCTCTCAGGACAGGGCCAAAAACATTCAGTACTTC. Its protein is CASSQDRAKNIQYF.

The chain uses TRBV9 and TRBJ1-1; D unclear. From germline, CDR1 is SGDLS and CDR2 YYNGEE. This CDR3 has 14 amino acids. Trimming pared 0 bases from V and 0 bases from J, leaving 6 bases between. Here the CDR3 reads CASSVEQLNTEAFF. The CDR3 DNA reads TGTGCCAGCAGCGTAGAACAACTGAACACTGAAGCTTTCTTT. The full variable domain, in which reference TRBV9 and TRBJ1-1 provide the parts outside the CDR3, is DSGVTQTPKHLITATGQRVTLRCSPRSGDLSVYWYQQSLDQGLQFLIQYYNGEERAKGNILERFSAQQFPDLHSELNLSSLELGDSALYFCASSVEQLNTEAFFGQGTRLTVV.

The chain couples TRBV11-2 to TRBJ2-5; 7 bases are a match to TRBD2. This CDR3 contains 15 residues. V shed 7 bases and J 1 base; nucleotides not matched to a gene: 9. Germline CDR1 and CDR2: SGHAT and FQNNGV. CDR3 in amino acids: CASNPGGISQETQYF. The DNA of the CDR3 is TGTGCCAGCAACCCCGGGGGGATCAGCCAAGAGACCCAGTACTTC.

The genes are TRBV5-4 and TRBJ2-5; a possible D gene is TRBD2 (5 bases). CDR3 length equals 14 residues. Trimming removed 4 bases at V and 4 bases at J, with 14 bases between. Germline V lookup: CDR1 SGHNT, CDR2 YYREEE (reference sequence). For the CDR3, the DNA is TGTGCCAGCAGCCTACCACTAGTGCGAGAGACCCAGTACTTC. This translates into CASSLPLVRETQYF.

J is TRBJ2-1 and V is TRBV5-4, with a weak D call TRBD1 (9 bases). Germline-derived CDR1 and CDR2 are SGHNT and YYREEE (reference sequence). The CDR3 totals 15 residues. The ends were cut back, 6 bases at V and 5 bases at J, with 18 bases in the middle. CDR3 coding DNA: TGTGCCAGCAACCGGGGGGGACAGGGCGACAATGAGCAGTTCTTC. It specifies CASNRGGQGDNEQFF.

This sequence joins TRBV21-1 and TRBJ2-1; the D call in the table, TRBD2, was not verified against the DNA. TRBV21-1 is deemed a pseudogene. CDR3 length: 17 residues. The CDR3 region is CASSKFRASGVYNEQFF. DNA for the CDR3: TGTGCCAGCAGCAAATTTCGGGCTAGCGGGGTCTACAATGAGCAGTTCTTC.

The chain joins TRBV2 to TRBJ2-3; D possibly corresponds to TRBD2 (6 bases). Trimming left V 3 bases short and J 6 bases short, with 13 bases between. The CDR3 totals 14 residues. Germline V CDR1 and CDR2: SNHLY, FYNNEI. CDR3 region: CASSETTRGDTQYF. CDR3 DNA sequence: TGTGCCAGCAGTGAGACCACCCGGGGGGATACGCAGTATTTT.

The chain carries TRBV2 and TRBJ1-1, with D perhaps TRBD1 (6 bases). The CDR3 covers 13 residues. The germline V gene has CDR1 SNHLY and CDR2 FYNNEI. Trimming removed 6 bases from V and 6 bases from J, with 14 bases in between. Here the CDR3 DNA reads TGTGCCAGCAGACAGGGACGAGAGGCTGAAGCTTTCTTT. The encoded protein is CASRQGREAEAFF.